This T cell receptor (beta chain) was sequenced during a study of esophageal squamous cell carcinoma under preoperative chemotherapy. Looking at the study overall: TCR repertoires were profiled from both peripheral blood T cells and tumor-infiltrating lymphocytes.

Time point reported: before preoperative PTX-NDP chemotherapy. Patients received paclitaxel-nedaplatin as preoperative chemotherapy before surgery. CDR1 and CDR2 from the germline V gene are SGHTA and FQGTGA. The CDR3 totals 15 residues. Study outcomes and limitations: Chemotherapy was followed by significantly higher TCR diversity in peripheral T cells only, not tumor-infiltrating lymphocytes.

This clonotype appeared a single time. The target antigen is unknown. One end of the junction varies from germline; a read error may be responsible. One entry per CDR3 protein, called by TCRdb with MiXCR from the PCR reads. The sample lists about 15,000 distinct CDR3 sequences, roughly half occurring once. V gene TRBV7-3 combines with J gene TRBJ2-3; D perhaps matches TRBD2 (6 bases). This receptor was taken from a human donor with esophageal squamous cell carcinoma. The donor label of this sample is uncertain. This sample was obtained from a patient given preoperative chemotherapy. The CDR3 here is CASGATGGEIDTQYF. CDR3 DNA: TGTGCCAGCGGCGCTACGGGCGGGGAGATAGATACGCAGTATTTC.